The 30 T cell receptor beta chains reported below all come from one sample, sequenced in a study of blood T cell repertoires in COVID-19. The repertoire was sequenced with immunoSEQ multiplex PCR; TCRdb's copy has only in-frame clones and lacks some. The sample has 220,000 or so clones; over 75% are singletons. Specimen: PBMCs or T cells enriched from blood (not recorded which). The source is a woman in her sixties who had recovered from COVID-19.

The rearrangement joins TRBV29-1 to TRBJ1-2; D might be TRBD1 (6 bases). This CDR3 spans 15 amino acids. The V end was cut by 5 bases, the J end by 2 bases, with 18 bases between. Germline V gene data show CDR1 as SQVTM and CDR2 as ANQGSEA. DNA for the CDR3: TGCAGCGTTACATTGGGGGCGCAAGCGAACTATGGCTACACCTTC. This encodes CSVTLGAQANYGYTF. The full variable domain, in which reference TRBV29-1 and TRBJ1-2 provide the parts outside the CDR3, is SAVISQKPSRDICQRGTSLTIQCQVDSQVTMMFWYRQQPGQSLTLIATANQGSEATYESGFVIDKFPISRPNLTFSTLTVSNMSPEDSSIYLCSVTLGAQANYGYTFGSGTRLTVV.

Only one count was recorded for this clone. This chain connects TRBV29-1 to TRBJ2-1; the D gene is possibly TRBD1 (6 bases). There are 15 residues in the CDR3. CDR1 and CDR2 (germline): SQVTM, ANQGSEA. Trimming stripped 6 bases from V and 4 bases from J, with 19 bases between. DNA of the CDR3: TGCAGCGTAGGATTCACAGGGTCGGGGTACAATGAGCAGTTCTTC. Translation gives CSVGFTGSGYNEQFF.

This chain uses TRBV2 with TRBJ2-7; 10 bases line up with TRBD1. Germline lookup yields CDR1 SNHLY and CDR2 FYNNEI. The junction had 6 bases not matched to a gene; V was cut back by 4 bases and J by 3 bases. The CDR3 totals 15 residues. In DNA form, the CDR3 reads TGTGCCAGCAGTGCGGGACAGGGGTACCTCTACGAGCAGTACTTC. The encoded protein is CASSAGQGYLYEQYF.

This clone was observed a handful of times. The J gene is TRBJ2-2, the V gene TRBV19; TRBD2 matches at 7 bases. This CDR3 contains 17 residues. CDR1 and CDR2 (germline): LNHDA, SQIVND (reference sequence). The V gene end was trimmed by 3 bases and the J gene end by 3 bases; junction bases not matched to a gene: 10. CDR3 sequence (DNA): TGTGCCAGTAGTATGGCCGGGGCAGGGAGGGACACCGGGGAGCTGTTTTTT. It encodes CASSMAGAGRDTGELFF. Combining the CDR3 with reference TRBV19 and TRBJ2-2 gives the whole variable domain DGGITQSPKYLFRKEGQNVTLSCEQNLNHDAMYWYRQDPGQGLRLIYYSQIVNDFQKGDIAEGYSVSREKKESFPLTVTSAQKNPTAFYLCASSMAGAGRDTGELFFGEGSRLTVL.

The rearrangement uses TRBV19 and TRBJ1-1, with D possibly being TRBD1 (6 bases). Germline values: CDR1 LNHDA, CDR2 SQIVND (reference sequence). This CDR3 is built from 14 residues. V was cut by 6 bases and J by 0 bases, with 11 bases left in between. The CDR3 protein is CASSPQGLNTEAFF. The DNA for the CDR3 is TGTGCCAGTAGCCCACAGGGATTGAACACTGAAGCTTTCTTT. Variable domain in full (rest from reference TRBV19 and TRBJ1-1): DGGITQSPKYLFRKEGQNVTLSCEQNLNHDAMYWYRQDPGQGLRLIYYSQIVNDFQKGDIAEGYSVSREKKESFPLTVTSAQKNPTAFYLCASSPQGLNTEAFFGQGTRLTVV.

The chain links TRBV19 to TRBJ1-5; 10 bases are a match to TRBD1. V shed 8 bases and J 4 bases; nucleotides not matched to a gene: 11. CDR1 is LNHDA, CDR2 SQIVND, per germline (reference sequence). The length of the CDR3 is 16 residues. The CDR3 DNA follows: TGTGCCAGTCACCGGACAGGGGGTGAAAAAAATCAGCCCCAGCATTTT. Amino acid sequence: CASHRTGGEKNQPQHF.

This clone is a singleton in its sample. The chain recombines TRBV3-1 (or the pseudogene TRBV3-2) with TRBJ2-5; 8 bases fit TRBD2. The V and J ends lost 1 base and 4 bases, in that order; junction bases with no gene match: 2. This CDR3 spans 14 amino acids. Germline assignment: CDR1 LGHDT and CDR2 YNNKEL (reference sequence). The CDR3 DNA sequence: TGTGCCAGCAGCCAAGTTACTAGCGGAGAGACCCAGTACTTC. Amino acids: CASSQVTSGETQYF.

The rearrangement joins TRBV3-1 (or the pseudogene TRBV3-2) to TRBJ2-5; 7 bases match TRBD1. The J segment lost 5 bases and the V segment lost 5 bases, leaving 5 bases of the junction unmatched. Germline CDR1 reads LGHDT; CDR2 reads YNNKEL (reference sequence). The CDR3 consists of 13 residues. The CDR3 sequence: CASSRDRDETQYF. Here the CDR3 DNA reads TGTGCCAGCAGCAGGGACAGAGACGAGACCCAGTACTTC.

V and J are TRBV7-9 and TRBJ1-2; D call uncertain. Germline CDR1 SEHNR, CDR2 FQNEAQ (reference sequence). V was shortened by 0 bases and J by 6 bases, with 11 bases between the two germline ends. CDR3 length: 14 residues. The CDR3 nucleotides are TGTGCCAGCAGCTTAGCGGTAGAGGGCGATGGCTACACCTTC. The encoded protein is CASSLAVEGDGYTF.

V is TRBV3-1 (or the pseudogene TRBV3-2) and J is TRBJ1-2; 7 bases align to TRBD1. V was pared by 4 bases and J by 7 bases, with 9 bases of the junction left unmatched. Per the germline V gene, CDR1 is LGHDT and CDR2 is YNNKEL (reference sequence). The CDR3 spans 14 residues. The CDR3 DNA is TGTGCCAGCAGCCTCTACCGGGACAGTGCTGGCTACACCTTC. Its translation: CASSLYRDSAGYTF.

The chain is built from TRBV7-8 and TRBJ2-7, with D unresolved. V gave up 3 bases and J gave up 3 bases, with 6 bases separating them. Germline V gives CDR1 SGHVS, CDR2 FQNEAQ. The CDR3 length is 12 residues. Written as DNA, the CDR3 is TGTGCCAGCAGCTTGAGCCTCTACGAGCAGTACTTC. Translating gives CASSLSLYEQYF.

V usage is TRBV5-1 and J usage is TRBJ2-5, with 7 bases aligning to TRBD2. The ends lost 2 bases at V and 2 bases at J; junction bases unmatched: 6. The CDR3 consists of 15 residues. Germline CDR1 SGHRS, CDR2 YFSETQ. In DNA, the CDR3 is TGCGCCAGCAGCTTAGGCGGGGGATATCAAGAGACCCAGTACTTC. This translates into CASSLGGGYQETQYF.

The chain couples TRBV2 to TRBJ1-5; D unresolved. This CDR3 is 14 amino acids long. V was pared by 1 base and J by 6 bases, with 10 bases between. Per germline, CDR1 SNHLY and CDR2 FYNNEI. CDR3 residues: CASSEVSGSQPQHF. Here the CDR3 DNA reads TGTGCCAGCAGTGAAGTGTCAGGAAGTCAGCCCCAGCATTTT.

The chain couples TRBV4-3 to TRBJ1-2; D is possibly TRBD1 (5 bases). V was cut by 0 bases and J by 8 bases, with 13 bases left in between. The CDR3 consists of 14 residues. Looked up from germline, CDR1 is LGHNA and CDR2 is YSLEER. CDR3 coding DNA: TGCGCCAGCAGCCAAGAGGTGGGGCATGGGGGCTACACCTTC. Amino acids: CASSQEVGHGGYTF.

The V call is TRBV11-2, the J call TRBJ2-1; D gene uncertain. CDR3 length: 17 amino acids. Germline CDR1 SGHAT, CDR2 FQNNGV. V lost 0 bases and J 5 bases, leaving 17 bases between the germline ends. CDR3: CASSLDGPGFLNNEQFF. As DNA, the CDR3 is TGTGCCAGCAGCTTAGATGGTCCGGGTTTCCTTAACAATGAGCAGTTCTTC.

The chain has TRBV9 and TRBJ2-3; 9 positions match TRBD2. This CDR3 spans 15 amino acids. Per the germline V gene, CDR1 is SGDLS and CDR2 is YYNGEE. V was pared by 2 bases and J by 4 bases, with 5 bases of the junction left unmatched. This CDR3 reads CASSVGTSRSDTQYF. The CDR3, as DNA: TGTGCCAGCAGCGTCGGGACTAGCCGTTCAGATACGCAGTATTTT.

This clone was recorded a few times. V is TRBV5-4 and J is TRBJ1-2; D gene unclear. The V and J ends lost 1 base and 0 bases respectively, with 10 bases between them. Germline V gene sequence: CDR1 SGHNT, CDR2 YYREEE (reference sequence). The CDR3 has 15 amino acids. In DNA, the CDR3 is TGTGCCAGCAGCTTGCCGTCAGGAACTAACTATGGCTACACCTTC. Its translation: CASSLPSGTNYGYTF.

The chain employs TRBV4-3 and TRBJ1-3; D unclear. The CDR3 has 15 amino acids. The ends were cut back, 0 bases at V and 0 bases at J, with 6 bases in the middle. Germline values: CDR1 LGHNA, CDR2 YSLEER. The CDR3 is CASSQETSSGNTIYF. The CDR3 DNA is TGCGCCAGCAGCCAAGAAACAAGCTCTGGAAACACCATATATTTT.

V is TRBV29-1 and J is TRBJ1-1; TRBD1 aligns across 7 bases. Germline CDR1 SQVTM, CDR2 ANQGSEA. Losses at the gene ends were 5 bases for V and 5 bases for J; bases not matched to a gene: 8. There are 13 residues in the CDR3. As DNA, the CDR3 is TGCAGCGTTTCTATGACAGGGAGGACTGAAGCTTTCTTT. Its translation: CSVSMTGRTEAFF.

This rearrangement joins TRBV6-2 or TRBV6-3 to TRBJ1-1; D is possibly TRBD1 (6 bases). The CDR3 extends over 13 amino acids. V was shortened by 5 bases and J by 1 base, with 8 bases between the two germline ends. The germline CDR1 and CDR2 sequences are MNHEY and SVGEGT. CDR3 loop: CASSGQWNTEAFF. The CDR3 DNA reads as TGTGCCAGCAGTGGACAGTGGAACACTGAAGCTTTCTTT.

This clone is a singleton in its sample. Other DNA sequences within the sample encode an identical CDR3. The V gene is TRBV6-5, the J gene TRBJ1-1, with TRBD1 as a possible D gene (5 bases). V lost 8 bases and J 5 bases, leaving 18 bases between the germline ends. This CDR3 region has 14 residues. Germline CDR1 MNHEY, CDR2 SVGAGI. Here the CDR3 DNA reads TGTGCCAGCTCATACTCGGGGGGAAGGACTGAAGCTTTCTTT. Amino acid sequence: CASSYSGGRTEAFF.

The chain joins TRBV6-4 to TRBJ2-2; D may be TRBD2 (6 bases). From germline, CDR1 is MRHNA and CDR2 SNTAGT. Deletions cut 6 bases from V and 2 bases from J, with 10 bases between. The CDR3 spans 14 residues. This chain's CDR3 is CASRAGSNTGELFF. The CDR3 DNA sequence: TGTGCCAGCAGAGCCGGGAGTAACACCGGGGAGCTGTTTTTT.

This chain's CDR3 is CASSIGAAINYGYTF. The DNA for the CDR3 is TGTGCCAGTAGTATAGGAGCGGCAATTAACTATGGCTACACCTTC. V gene TRBV19 combines with J gene TRBJ1-2, with D hard to call. In germline, CDR1 is LNHDA, CDR2 SQIVND (reference sequence). Trimming shortened V by 1 base and J by 1 base, and 10 bases separated the two germline ends. The CDR3 consists of 15 residues. Together with reference TRBV19 and TRBJ1-2, the CDR3 gives the full variable domain: DGGITQSPKYLFRKEGQNVTLSCEQNLNHDAMYWYRQDPGQGLRLIYYSQIVNDFQKGDIAEGYSVSREKKESFPLTVTSAQKNPTAFYLCASSIGAAINYGYTFGSGTRLTVV.

The chain links TRBV5-6 to TRBJ1-1; perhaps TRBD1 as D (6 bases). Germline V gives CDR1 SGHDT, CDR2 YYEEEE. V dropped 3 bases and J dropped 5 bases, with 14 bases sitting between them. The CDR3 covers 14 residues. The CDR3 sequence: CASSSGARGTEAFF. In DNA, the CDR3 is TGTGCCAGCAGCTCAGGGGCCCGCGGGACTGAAGCTTTCTTT.

V usage is TRBV5-6 and J usage is TRBJ1-1; D is ambiguous. Per the germline V gene, CDR1 is SGHDT and CDR2 is YYEEEE. Trimming shortened V by 4 bases and J by 8 bases, and 9 bases separated the two germline ends. This CDR3 has 11 amino acids. The CDR3: CASSRREEAFF. The CDR3 DNA sequence: TGTGCCAGCAGCCGGCGGGAAGAAGCTTTCTTT.

The chain employs TRBV6-5 and TRBJ2-7; 8 nucleotides align to TRBD2. The ends lost 4 bases at V and 2 bases at J; junction bases unmatched: 10. The CDR3 runs 16 residues. Germline values: CDR1 MNHEY, CDR2 SVGAGI. The CDR3 is CASSSRRSGGTYEQYF. Written as DNA, the CDR3 is TGTGCCAGCAGTTCACGTCGATCGGGGGGGACCTACGAGCAGTACTTC.

The chain is built from TRBV10-1 and TRBJ2-3, with TRBD2 identical over 10 bases. This CDR3 contains 17 residues. Germline CDR1 WNHNN, CDR2 SYGVQD (reference sequence). J lost 2 bases, V lost 8 bases, and 13 bases had no gene match. The CDR3 DNA reads TGCGCCAGCTCCCCTCGATCCGGACTAGCGGACACAGATACGCAGTATTTT. This encodes CASSPRSGLADTDTQYF.

This chain joins TRBV6-5 and TRBJ2-7; D possibly corresponds to TRBD2 (6 bases). The CDR3 length is 13 residues. CDR1 MNHEY and CDR2 SVGAGI come from the germline V gene. Trimming took 3 bases from V and 3 from J, leaving 9 bases between them. This chain's CDR3 is CASSYRLGYEQYF. The CDR3 DNA reads as TGTGCCAGCAGTTATCGACTAGGCTACGAGCAGTACTTC.

V usage is TRBV10-3 and J usage is TRBJ2-1; D is undetermined. Germline V gives CDR1 ENHRY, CDR2 SYGVKD. The CDR3 length is 14 residues. The V end lost 2 bases, the J end lost 6 bases, and 11 bases lay between the germline ends. The CDR3 region is CAISETLETNEQFF. The DNA for the CDR3 is TGTGCCATCAGTGAGACTCTAGAAACCAATGAGCAGTTCTTC.

This chain links TRBV6-5 with TRBJ2-7, with 13 nucleotides matching TRBD2. CDR1 and CDR2 (germline): MNHEY, SVGAGI. V shed 6 bases and J 0 bases; nucleotides not matched to a gene: 2. This CDR3 comprises 15 residues. The chain's CDR3 is CASSGTSGISYEQYF. The CDR3 DNA follows: TGTGCCAGCAGCGGGACTAGCGGGATCTCCTACGAGCAGTACTTC.